One T cell receptor (beta chain) is described in this entry. The CDR3 sequence is 14 residues long. In germline, CDR1 is MNHNY, CDR2 SVGAGI (reference sequence). The V gene lost 6 bases and the J gene lost 7 bases, with 16 bases spanning the gap. Naive CD8 cells comprised CD45RO-negative, CCR7-positively selected cells, excluding terminally differentiated effector memory CD45RA+ cells. The data were taken from a study of shared clonotypes between healthy human individuals. Across the whole study: CD4 naive cells filled three plates per donor, CD4 memory three, CD8 naive two and CD8 memory one.

Repertoires were generated with immunoSEQ multiplex PCR, while TCRdb's copy carries only in-frame clones and drops some. This table has some 800,000 clones, 80% to 95% appearing once. The sequenced sample consisted of naive CD8+ T cells sorted from blood. This rearrangement joins TRBV6-6 to TRBJ1-5, with a possible D match to TRBD1 (5 bases). The TCR comes from a man aged 30-40 years in good health. The CDR3 reads CASRGDPGDQPQHF. CDR3 bases: TGTGCCAGCAGAGGCGACCCCGGGGACCAGCCCCAGCATTTT.